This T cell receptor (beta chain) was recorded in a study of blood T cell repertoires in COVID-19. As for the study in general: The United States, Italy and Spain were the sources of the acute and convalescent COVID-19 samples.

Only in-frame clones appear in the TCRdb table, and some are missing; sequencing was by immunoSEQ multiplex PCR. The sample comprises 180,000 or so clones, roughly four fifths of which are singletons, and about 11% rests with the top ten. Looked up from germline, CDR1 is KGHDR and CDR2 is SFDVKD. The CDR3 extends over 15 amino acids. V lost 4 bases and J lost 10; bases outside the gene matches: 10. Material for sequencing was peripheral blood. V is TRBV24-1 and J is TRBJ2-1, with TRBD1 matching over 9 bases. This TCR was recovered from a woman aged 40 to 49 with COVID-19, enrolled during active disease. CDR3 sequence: CATSDPGTGSREQFF. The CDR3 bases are TGTGCCACCAGTGACCCAGGGACAGGGAGTAGGGAGCAGTTCTTC.